What follows describes a single T cell receptor beta chain. No antigen is known for it. The data were taken from a study of CD8 T cells in ankylosing spondylitis. Study-wide points: There was reportedly significant enrichment of clones that were disease-linked in matched ankylosing spondylitis synovial fluid. Peripheral blood samples showed relatively rare disease-linked clones, and these clones were CD8+. About 8 highly homologous variants made up a TCR beta motif that seemed to typify ankylosing spondylitis blood. Reports of some motif variants in reactive arthritis synovial fluid and blood predate this one.

As the method for making TCR beta libraries, quantitative 5'-RACE with molecular barcodes was used. TCRdb itself ran the 5' RACE reads through MiXCR, one entry per CDR3 protein. The table includes under 850,000 distinct CDR3 sequences, roughly 19% detected once. CDR3 length equals 17 residues. V lost 7 bases and J lost 0, with 19 bases in between. Looked up from germline, CDR1 is MNHNS and CDR2 is SASEGT. The TCR originated in a male donor with ankylosing spondylitis. This chain uses TRBV6-1 with TRBJ1-5, with a possible D match to TRBD1 (5 bases). Sequenced sample: blood, either unsorted or a sorted T cell fraction (not recorded which). Written as DNA, the CDR3 is TGTGCCAGCACCCGAAGAGGGACCGATTATAGCAATCAGCCCCAGCATTTT. Amino acid sequence: CASTRRGTDYSNQPQHF.